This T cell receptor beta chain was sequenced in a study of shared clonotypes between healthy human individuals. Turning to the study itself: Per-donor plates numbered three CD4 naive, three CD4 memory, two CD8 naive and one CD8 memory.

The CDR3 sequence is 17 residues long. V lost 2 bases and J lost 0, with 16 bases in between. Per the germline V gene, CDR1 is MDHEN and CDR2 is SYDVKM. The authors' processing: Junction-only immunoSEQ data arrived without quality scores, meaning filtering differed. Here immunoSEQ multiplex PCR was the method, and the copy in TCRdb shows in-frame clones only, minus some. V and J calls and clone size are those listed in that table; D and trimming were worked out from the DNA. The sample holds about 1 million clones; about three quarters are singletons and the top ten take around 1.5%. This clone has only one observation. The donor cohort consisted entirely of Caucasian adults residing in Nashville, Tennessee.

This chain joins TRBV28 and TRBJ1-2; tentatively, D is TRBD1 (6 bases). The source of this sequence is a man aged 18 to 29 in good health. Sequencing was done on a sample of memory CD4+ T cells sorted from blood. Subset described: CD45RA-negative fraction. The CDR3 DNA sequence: TGTGCCAGCAGTTTACCAGGGGCCGCTCTTACTAACTATGGCTACACCTTC. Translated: CASSLPGAALTNYGYTF.